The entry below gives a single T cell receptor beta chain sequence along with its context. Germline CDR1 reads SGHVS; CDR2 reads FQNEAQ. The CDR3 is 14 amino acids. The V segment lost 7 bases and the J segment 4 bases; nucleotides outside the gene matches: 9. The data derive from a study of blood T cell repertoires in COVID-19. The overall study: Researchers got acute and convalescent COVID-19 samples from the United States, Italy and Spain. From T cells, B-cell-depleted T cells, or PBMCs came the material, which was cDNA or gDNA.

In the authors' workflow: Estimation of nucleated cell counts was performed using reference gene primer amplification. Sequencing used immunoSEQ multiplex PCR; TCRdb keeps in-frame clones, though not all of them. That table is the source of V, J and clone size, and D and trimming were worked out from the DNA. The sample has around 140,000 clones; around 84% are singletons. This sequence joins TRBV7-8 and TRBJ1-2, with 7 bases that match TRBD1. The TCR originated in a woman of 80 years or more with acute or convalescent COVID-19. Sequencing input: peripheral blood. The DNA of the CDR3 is TGTGCCAGCACAAGCCGGGACAGAAGCTATGGCTACACCTTC. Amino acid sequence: CASTSRDRSYGYTF.